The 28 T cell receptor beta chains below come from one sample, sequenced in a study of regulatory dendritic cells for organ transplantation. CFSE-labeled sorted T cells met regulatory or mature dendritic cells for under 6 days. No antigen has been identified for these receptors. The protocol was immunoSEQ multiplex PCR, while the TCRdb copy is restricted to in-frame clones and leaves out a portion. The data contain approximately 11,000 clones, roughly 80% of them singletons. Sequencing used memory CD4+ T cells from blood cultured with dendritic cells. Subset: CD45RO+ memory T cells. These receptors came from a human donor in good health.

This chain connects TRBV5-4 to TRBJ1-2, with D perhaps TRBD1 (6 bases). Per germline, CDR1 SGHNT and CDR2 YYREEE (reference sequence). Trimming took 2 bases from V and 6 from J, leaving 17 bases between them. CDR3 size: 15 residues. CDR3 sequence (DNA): TGTGCCAGCAGCTTCCCTTCACAGGGATCCCATGGCTACACCTTC. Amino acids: CASSFPSQGSHGYTF.

In nucleotides, the CDR3 is TGTGCCAGCTCACTTACAGCCCAAGAGACCCAGTACTTC. Translated, it gives CASSLTAQETQYF. V usage is TRBV18 and J usage is TRBJ2-5; unclear D gene. In germline, CDR1 is KGHSH, CDR2 LQKENI. The CDR3 sequence is 13 residues long. With 4 bases removed from V and 1 base from J, the gap between germline ends came to 7 bases.

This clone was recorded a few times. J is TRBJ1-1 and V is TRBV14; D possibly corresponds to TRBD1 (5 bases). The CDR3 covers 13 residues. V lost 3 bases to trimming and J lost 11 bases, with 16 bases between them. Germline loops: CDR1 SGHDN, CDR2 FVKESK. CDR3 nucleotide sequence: TGTGCCAGCAGCCATCGGTGGGACGGGTGGGCTTTCTTT. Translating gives CASSHRWDGWAFF. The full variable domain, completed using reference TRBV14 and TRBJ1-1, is EAGVTQFPSHSVIEKGQTVTLRCDPISGHDNLYWYRRVMGKEIKFLLHFVKESKQDESGMPNNRFLAERTGGTYSTLKVQPAELEDSGVYFCASSHRWDGWAFFGQGTRLTVV.

CDR3 protein: CASSPPGDREVEELFF. CDR3 nucleotides: TGCGCCAGCTCCCCCCCCGGGGACAGGGAGGTGGAGGAGCTGTTTTTT. The chain has TRBV4-3 and TRBJ2-2; 9 positions match TRBD1. The trim removed 8 bases at V and 10 bases at J, leaving 17 bases unmatched. CDR1 LGHNA and CDR2 YSLEER come from the germline V gene. The CDR3 covers 16 residues.

The CDR3 region is CASSDRRQGLNGYTF. DNA of the CDR3: TGTGCCAGCAGTGACCGAAGGCAGGGATTAAATGGCTACACCTTC. This chain joins TRBV6-4 and TRBJ1-2; TRBD1 is a possible D gene (5 bases). Trimming took 2 bases from V and 6 from J, leaving 16 bases between them. The CDR3 totals 15 residues. CDR1 is MRHNA, CDR2 SNTAGT, per germline.

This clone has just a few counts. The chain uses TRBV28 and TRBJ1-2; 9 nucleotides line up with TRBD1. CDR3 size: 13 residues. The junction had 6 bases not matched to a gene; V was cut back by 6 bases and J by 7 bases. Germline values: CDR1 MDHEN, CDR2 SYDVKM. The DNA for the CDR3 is TGTGCCAGCAGGACAGGGGGTTTGGGTGGCTACACCTTC. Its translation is CASRTGGLGGYTF.

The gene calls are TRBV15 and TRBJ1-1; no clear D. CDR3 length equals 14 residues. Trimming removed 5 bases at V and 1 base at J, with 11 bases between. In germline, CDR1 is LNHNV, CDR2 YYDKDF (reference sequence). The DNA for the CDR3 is TGTGCCACCAGCTCAACGTCTGGGAACACTGAAGCTTTCTTT. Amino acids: CATSSTSGNTEAFF.

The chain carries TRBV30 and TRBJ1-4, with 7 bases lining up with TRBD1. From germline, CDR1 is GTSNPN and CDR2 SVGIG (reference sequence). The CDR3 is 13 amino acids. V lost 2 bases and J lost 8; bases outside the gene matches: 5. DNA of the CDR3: TGTGCCTGGAGTAAGGGGGCGCAGGAAAAACTGTTTTTT. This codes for CAWSKGAQEKLFF.

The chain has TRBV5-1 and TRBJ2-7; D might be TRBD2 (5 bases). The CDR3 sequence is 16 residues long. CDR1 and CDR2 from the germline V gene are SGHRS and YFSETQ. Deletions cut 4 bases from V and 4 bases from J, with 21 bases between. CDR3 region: CASSADGSMYGYEQYF. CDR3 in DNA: TGCGCCAGCAGCGCAGATGGGAGCATGTACGGTTACGAGCAGTACTTC.

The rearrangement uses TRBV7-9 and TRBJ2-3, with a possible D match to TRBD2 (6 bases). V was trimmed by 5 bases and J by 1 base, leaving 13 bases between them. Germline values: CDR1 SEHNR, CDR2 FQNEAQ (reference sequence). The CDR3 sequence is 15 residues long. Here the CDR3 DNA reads TGTGCCAGCAGCCTATTGGGGACTCGCACAGATACGCAGTATTTT. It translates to CASSLLGTRTDTQYF.

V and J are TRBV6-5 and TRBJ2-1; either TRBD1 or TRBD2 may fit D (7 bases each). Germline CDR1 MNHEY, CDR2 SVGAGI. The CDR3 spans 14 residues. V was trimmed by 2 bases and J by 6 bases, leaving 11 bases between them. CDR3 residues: CASSYQGGINEQFF. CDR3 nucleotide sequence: TGTGCCAGCAGTTACCAGGGGGGGATCAATGAGCAGTTCTTC.

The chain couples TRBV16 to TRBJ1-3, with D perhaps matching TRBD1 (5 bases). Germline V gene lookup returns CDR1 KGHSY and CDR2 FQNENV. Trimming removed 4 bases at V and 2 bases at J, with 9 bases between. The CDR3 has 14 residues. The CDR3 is CASSPDRTGNTIYF. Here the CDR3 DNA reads TGTGCCAGCAGCCCAGACAGAACTGGAAACACCATATATTTT. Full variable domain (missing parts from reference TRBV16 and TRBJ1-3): GEEVAQTPKHLVRGEGQKAKLYCAPIKGHSYVFWYQQVLKNEFKFLISFQNENVFDETGMPKERFSAKCLPNSPCSLEIQATKLEDSAVYFCASSPDRTGNTIYFGEGSWLTVV.

CDR3 sequence reads: CASSRRGVDEQFF. CDR3 nucleotides: TGTGCCAGCTCACGACGGGGGGTTGATGAGCAGTTCTTC. V and J are TRBV27 and TRBJ2-1; the match to TRBD2 covers 7 bases. This CDR3 is built from 13 residues. V was pared by 8 bases and J by 8 bases, with 9 bases of the junction left unmatched. Germline CDR1 is MNHEY and CDR2 is SMNVEV (reference sequence).

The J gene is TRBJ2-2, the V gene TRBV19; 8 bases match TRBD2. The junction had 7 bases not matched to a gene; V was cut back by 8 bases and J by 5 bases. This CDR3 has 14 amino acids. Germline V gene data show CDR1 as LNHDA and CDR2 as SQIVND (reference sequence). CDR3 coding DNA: TGTGCCAGTTCCGGGACTAGTCATACCGGGGAGCTGTTTTTT. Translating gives CASSGTSHTGELFF.

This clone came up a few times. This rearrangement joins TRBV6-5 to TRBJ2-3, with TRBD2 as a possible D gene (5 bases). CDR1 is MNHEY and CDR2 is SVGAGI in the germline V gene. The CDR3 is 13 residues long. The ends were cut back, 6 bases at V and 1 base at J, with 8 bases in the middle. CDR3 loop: CASSPRGTDTQYF. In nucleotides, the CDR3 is TGTGCCAGCAGCCCGCGGGGCACAGATACGCAGTATTTT.

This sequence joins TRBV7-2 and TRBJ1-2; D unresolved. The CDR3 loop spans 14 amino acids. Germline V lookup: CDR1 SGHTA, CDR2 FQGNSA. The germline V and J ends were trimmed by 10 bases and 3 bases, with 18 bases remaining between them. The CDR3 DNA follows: TGTGCCACCATCAGCGGCGGGATCTACTATGGCTACACCTTC. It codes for CATISGGIYYGYTF.

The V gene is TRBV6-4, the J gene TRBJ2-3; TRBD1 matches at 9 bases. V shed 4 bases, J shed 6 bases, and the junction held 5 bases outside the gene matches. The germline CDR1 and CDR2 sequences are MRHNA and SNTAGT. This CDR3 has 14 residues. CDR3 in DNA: TGTGCCAGCAGTGCGCTACAGGGGGCGGATACGCAGTATTTT. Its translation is CASSALQGADTQYF.

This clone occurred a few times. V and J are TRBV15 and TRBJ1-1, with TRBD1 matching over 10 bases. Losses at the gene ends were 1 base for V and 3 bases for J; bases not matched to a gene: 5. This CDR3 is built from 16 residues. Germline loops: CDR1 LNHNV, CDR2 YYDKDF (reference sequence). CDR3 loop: CATSRGRTGGHTEAFF. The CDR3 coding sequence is TGTGCCACCAGCAGAGGTCGGACAGGGGGGCACACTGAAGCTTTCTTT.

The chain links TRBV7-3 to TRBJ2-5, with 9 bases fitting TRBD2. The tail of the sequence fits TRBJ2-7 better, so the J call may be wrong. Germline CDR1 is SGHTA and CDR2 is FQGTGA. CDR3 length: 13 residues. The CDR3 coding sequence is TGTGCCAGCAGCCCCGCGGGGGGGTACGAGCAGTACTTC. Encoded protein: CASSPAGGYEQYF.

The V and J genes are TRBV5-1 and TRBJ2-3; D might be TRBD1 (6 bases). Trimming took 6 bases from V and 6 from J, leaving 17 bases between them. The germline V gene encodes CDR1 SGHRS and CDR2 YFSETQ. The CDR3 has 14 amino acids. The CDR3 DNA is TGCGCCAGCACCACAACTGGGGGCAGGGATACGCAGTATTTT. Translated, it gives CASTTTGGRDTQYF.

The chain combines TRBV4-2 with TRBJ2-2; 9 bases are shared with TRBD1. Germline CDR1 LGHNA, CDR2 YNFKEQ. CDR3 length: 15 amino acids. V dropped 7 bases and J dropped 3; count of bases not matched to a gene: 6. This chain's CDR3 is CASMGRDRDTGELFF. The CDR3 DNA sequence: TGTGCCAGCATGGGCCGGGACAGGGACACCGGGGAGCTGTTTTTT.

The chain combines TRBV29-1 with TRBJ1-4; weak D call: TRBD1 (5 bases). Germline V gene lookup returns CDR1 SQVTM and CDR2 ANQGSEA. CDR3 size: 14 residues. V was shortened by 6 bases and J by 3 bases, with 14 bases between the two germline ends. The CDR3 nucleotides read TGCAGCGTGAGGGGTGCAGGCTCTAATGAAAAACTGTTTTTT. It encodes CSVRGAGSNEKLFF.

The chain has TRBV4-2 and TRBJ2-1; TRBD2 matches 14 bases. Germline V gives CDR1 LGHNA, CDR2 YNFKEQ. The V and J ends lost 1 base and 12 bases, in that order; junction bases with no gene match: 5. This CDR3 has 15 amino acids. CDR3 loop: CASSQVEGLAGAQFF. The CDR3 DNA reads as TGTGCCAGCAGCCAAGTCGAGGGACTAGCGGGAGCGCAGTTCTTC.

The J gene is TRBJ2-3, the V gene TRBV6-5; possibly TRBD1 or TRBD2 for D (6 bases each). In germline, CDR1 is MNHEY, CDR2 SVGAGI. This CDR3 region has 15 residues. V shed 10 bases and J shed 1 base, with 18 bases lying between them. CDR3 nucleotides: TGTGCCACCAAGTGGGGGGCCAGCGGCACAGATACGCAGTATTTT. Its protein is CATKWGASGTDTQYF.

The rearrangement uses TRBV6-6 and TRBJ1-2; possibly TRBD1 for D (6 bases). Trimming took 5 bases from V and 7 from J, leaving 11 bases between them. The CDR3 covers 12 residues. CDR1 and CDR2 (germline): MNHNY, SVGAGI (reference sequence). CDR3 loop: CASSPGVGGYTF. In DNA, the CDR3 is TGTGCCAGCAGTCCAGGGGTTGGTGGCTACACCTTC.

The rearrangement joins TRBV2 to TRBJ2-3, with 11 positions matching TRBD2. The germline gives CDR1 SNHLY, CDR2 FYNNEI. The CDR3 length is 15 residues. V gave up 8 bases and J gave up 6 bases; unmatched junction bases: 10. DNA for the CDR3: TGTGCCAGCGGAGGACTAGCGGGCCTAGGGGATACGCAGTATTTT. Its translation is CASGGLAGLGDTQYF.

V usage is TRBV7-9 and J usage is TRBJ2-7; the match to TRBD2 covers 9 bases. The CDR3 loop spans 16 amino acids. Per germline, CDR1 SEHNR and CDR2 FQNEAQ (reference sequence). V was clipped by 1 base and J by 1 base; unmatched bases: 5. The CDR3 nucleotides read TGTGCCAGCAGCTTAGGTCCCCTAGCGGGGTCCTACGAGCAGTACTTC. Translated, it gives CASSLGPLAGSYEQYF.

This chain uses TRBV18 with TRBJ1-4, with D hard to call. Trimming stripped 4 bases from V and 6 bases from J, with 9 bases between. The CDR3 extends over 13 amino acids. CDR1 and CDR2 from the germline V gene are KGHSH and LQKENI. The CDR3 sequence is CASSRGLDEKLFF. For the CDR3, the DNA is TGTGCCAGCTCACGAGGATTGGATGAAAAACTGTTTTTT.